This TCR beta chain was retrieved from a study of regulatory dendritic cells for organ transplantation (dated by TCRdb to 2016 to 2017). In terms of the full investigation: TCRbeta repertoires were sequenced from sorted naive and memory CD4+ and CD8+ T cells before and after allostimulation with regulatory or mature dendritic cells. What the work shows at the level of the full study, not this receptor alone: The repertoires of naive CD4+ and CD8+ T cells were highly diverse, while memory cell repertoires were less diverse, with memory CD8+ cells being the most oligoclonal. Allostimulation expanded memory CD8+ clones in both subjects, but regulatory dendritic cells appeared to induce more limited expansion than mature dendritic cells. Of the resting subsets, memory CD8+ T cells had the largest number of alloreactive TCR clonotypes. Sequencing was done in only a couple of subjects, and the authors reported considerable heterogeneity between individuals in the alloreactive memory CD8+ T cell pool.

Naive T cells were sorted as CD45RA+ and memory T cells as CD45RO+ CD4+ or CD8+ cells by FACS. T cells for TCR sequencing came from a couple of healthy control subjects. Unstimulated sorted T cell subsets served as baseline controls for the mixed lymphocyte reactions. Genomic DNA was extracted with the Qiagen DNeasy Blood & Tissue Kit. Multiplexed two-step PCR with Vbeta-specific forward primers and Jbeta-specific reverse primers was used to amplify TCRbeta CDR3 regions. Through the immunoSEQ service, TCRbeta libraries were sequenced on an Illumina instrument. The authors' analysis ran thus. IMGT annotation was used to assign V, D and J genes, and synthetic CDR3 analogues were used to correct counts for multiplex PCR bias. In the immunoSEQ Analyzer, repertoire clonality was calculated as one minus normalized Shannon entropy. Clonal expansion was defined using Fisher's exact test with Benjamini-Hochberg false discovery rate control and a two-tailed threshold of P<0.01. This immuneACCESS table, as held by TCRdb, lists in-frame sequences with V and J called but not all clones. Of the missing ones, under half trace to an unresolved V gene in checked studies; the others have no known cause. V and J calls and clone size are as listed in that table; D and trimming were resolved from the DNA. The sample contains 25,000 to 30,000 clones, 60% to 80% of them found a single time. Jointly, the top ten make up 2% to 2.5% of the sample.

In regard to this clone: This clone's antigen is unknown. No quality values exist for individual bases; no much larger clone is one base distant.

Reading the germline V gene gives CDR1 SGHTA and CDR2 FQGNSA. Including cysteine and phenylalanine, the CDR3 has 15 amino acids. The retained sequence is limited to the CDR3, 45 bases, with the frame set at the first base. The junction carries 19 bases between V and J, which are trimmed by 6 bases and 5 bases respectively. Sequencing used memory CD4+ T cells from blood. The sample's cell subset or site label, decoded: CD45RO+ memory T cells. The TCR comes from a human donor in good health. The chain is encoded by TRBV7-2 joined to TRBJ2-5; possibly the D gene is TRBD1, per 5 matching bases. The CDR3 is CASSPYVGASETQYF. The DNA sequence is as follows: TGTGCCAGCAGTCCTTACGTAGGGGCCTCGGAGACCCAGTACTTC. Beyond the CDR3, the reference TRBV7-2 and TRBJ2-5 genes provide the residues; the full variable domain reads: GAGVSQSPSNKVTEKGKDVELRCDPISGHTALYWYRQSLGQGLEFLIYFQGNSAPDKSGLPSDRFSAERTGGSVSTLTIQRTQQEDSAVYLCASSPYVGASETQYFGPGTRLLVL.